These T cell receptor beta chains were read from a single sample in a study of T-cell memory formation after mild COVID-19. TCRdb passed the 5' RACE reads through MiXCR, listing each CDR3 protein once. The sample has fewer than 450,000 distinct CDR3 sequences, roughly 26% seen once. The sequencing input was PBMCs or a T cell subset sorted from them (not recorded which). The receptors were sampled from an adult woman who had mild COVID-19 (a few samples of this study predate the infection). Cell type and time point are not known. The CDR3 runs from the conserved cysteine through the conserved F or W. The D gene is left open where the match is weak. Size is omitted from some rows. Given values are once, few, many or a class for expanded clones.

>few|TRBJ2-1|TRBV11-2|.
TGTGCCAGCAGCCGAGGGAGACGGGTTTCCTCGGATGAGCAGTTCTTC
CASSRGRRVSSDEQFF
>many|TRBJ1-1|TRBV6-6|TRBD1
TGTGCCAGCAGTCATAACACAGGGGACACTGAAGCTTTCTTT
CASSHNTGDTEAFF
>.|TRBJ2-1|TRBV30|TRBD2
TGTGCCTGGACTCCGGGACTAGCGGGACAGGAGCAGTTCTTC
CAWTPGLAGQEQFF
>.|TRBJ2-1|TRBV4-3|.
TGCGCCAGCAGCCAAGATTACGCGGGACCCCTCTACAATGAGCAGTTCTTC
CASSQDYAGPLYNEQFF
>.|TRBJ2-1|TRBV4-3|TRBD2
TGCGCCAGCAGCCCCGGAGCGGCGGGAGGAACATACAATGAGCAGTTCTTC
CASSPGAAGGTYNEQFF
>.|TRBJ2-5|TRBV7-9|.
TGTGCCAGCATTATGACCCCACCATTGGGGACCCAGTACTTC
CASIMTPPLGTQYF
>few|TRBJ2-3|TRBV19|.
TGTGCCACCTCCCCTCCGGGCAGGCCCACAGATACGCAGTATTTT
CATSPPGRPTDTQYF
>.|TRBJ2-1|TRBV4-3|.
TGCGTCAGCAGCCGGAAGGGGCCGGGACCCAACTACAATGAGCAGTTCTTC
CVSSRKGPGPNYNEQFF
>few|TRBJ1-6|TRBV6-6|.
TGTGCCAGCAGTTATGGACAGACCCCCCTCCACTTT
CASSYGQTPLHF
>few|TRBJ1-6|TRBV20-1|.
TGCAGTGCTAGGAGCGCGTTGATGAATTCACCCCTCCACTTT
CSARSALMNSPLHF
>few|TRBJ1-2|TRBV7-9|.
TGTGCCAGCAGTTCAAGGGACTTCTATGGCTACACCTTC
CASSSRDFYGYTF
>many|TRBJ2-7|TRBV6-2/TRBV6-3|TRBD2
TGTGCCAGCAGGCCACTAGCGGCAACCTCGGAGCAGTACTTC
CASRPLAATSEQYF
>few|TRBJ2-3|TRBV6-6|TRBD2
TGTGCCAGCAATCTGGGGTCTAGCGGAGATACGCAGTATTTT
CASNLGSSGDTQYF
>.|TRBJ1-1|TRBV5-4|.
TGTGCCAGCAGCCTGGGCAATGGGCCTGAAGCTTTCTTT
CASSLGNGPEAFF
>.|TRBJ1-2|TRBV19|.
TGTGCCAGTAGTATCCGGACTGGTCCGATATATGGCTACACCTTC
CASSIRTGPIYGYTF
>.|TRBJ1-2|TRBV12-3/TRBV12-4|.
TGTGCCAGCAGTTTTAGGACAGATCTAAACTATGGCTACACCTTC
CASSFRTDLNYGYTF
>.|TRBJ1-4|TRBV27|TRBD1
TGTGCCAGCAGTCCCGGGACAGCCTATGAAAAACTGTTTTTT
CASSPGTAYEKLFF
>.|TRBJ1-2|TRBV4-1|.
TGCGCCAGCGCCCCCCAAACAGGAAACTATGGCTACACCTTC
CASAPQTGNYGYTF